This T cell receptor beta chain is from a study of vaccination effects on CD4 cells after COVID-19. Study in general: A median of 72 days separated the second dose and sampling.

Study findings and constraints: Infection- and vaccine-induced clones contracted markedly late after vaccination.

Generated by immunoSEQ multiplex PCR, the TCRdb table keeps only in-frame clones and is missing some. The sample lists about 24,000 clones, roughly 81% occurring once. Trimming left V 4 bases short and J 4 bases short, with 25 bases between. Germline loops: CDR1 GTSNPN, CDR2 SVGIG (reference sequence). This CDR3 is built from 17 residues. As to this clone: As yet, its antigen is unknown.

Under the ViraFEST assay, PBMC were stimulated with viral peptide pools so that antigen-specific CD4+ T cells expanded. Sequencing was performed afterwards. Following 10 days of culture, CD4+ T cells were isolated. BNT162b2 vaccine or mRNA-1273 vaccine was given to participants in two doses. This sample comprised CD4+ T cells from PBMCs cultured with SARS-CoV-2 spike peptides, obtained after COVID-19 vaccination. This TCR was sampled from a human donor who received a COVID-19 vaccine. Some clones in this sample may be carry-over from other donors' samples. The genes are TRBV30 and TRBJ1-2; maybe TRBD1 (6 bases). Written as DNA, the CDR3 is TGTGCCTGGACCTCAGGGGTATTGGTGGGAGCAATCTATGGCTACACCTTC. Translating gives CAWTSGVLVGAIYGYTF. Full variable domain (rest looked up from reference TRBV30 and TRBJ1-2): SQTIHQWPATLVQPVGSPLSLECTVEGTSNPNLYWYRQAAGRGLQLLFYSVGIGQISSEVPQNLSASRPQDRQFILSSKKLLLSDSGFYLCAWTSGVLVGAIYGYTFGSGTRLTVV.